This T cell receptor beta chain was profiled in a study of sequential checkpoint blockade in melanoma. Treatment given: randomized to nivolumab then ipilimumab (arm A) or the reverse (arm B). V lost 6 bases and J lost 8; bases outside the gene matches: 12. The CDR3 covers 14 residues. Germline CDR1 reads SGHNT; CDR2 reads YENEEA. Method: immunoSEQ multiplex PCR; TCRdb's copy keeps in-frame clones and lacks some. In the table there are over 2,000 clones, 24% of which are singletons. By share of the sample, this clone is medium-sized. The J gene is TRBJ1-2, the V gene TRBV11-3; 7 nucleotides agree with TRBD1. The clonotype originates from a human donor with melanoma. Sequencing was performed on tumor tissue (inferred from file names), taken from a patient given nivolumab and ipilimumab in sequence. As DNA, the CDR3 is TGTGCCAGCAGTCTATCGCACAGGGGAACAGGCTACACCTTC. Encoded protein: CASSLSHRGTGYTF.